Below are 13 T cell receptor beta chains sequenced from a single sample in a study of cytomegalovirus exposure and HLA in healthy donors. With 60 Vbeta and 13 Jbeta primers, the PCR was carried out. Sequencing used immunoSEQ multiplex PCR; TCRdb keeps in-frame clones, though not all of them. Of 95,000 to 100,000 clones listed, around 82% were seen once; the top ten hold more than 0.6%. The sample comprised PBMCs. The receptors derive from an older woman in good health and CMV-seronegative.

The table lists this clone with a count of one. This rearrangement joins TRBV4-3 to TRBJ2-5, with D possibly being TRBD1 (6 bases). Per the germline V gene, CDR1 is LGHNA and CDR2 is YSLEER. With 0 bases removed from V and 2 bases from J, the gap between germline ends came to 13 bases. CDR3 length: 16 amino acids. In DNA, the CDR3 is TGCGCCAGCAGCCAAGATCGAGTGACAGGACAAGAGACCCAGTACTTC. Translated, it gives CASSQDRVTGQETQYF.

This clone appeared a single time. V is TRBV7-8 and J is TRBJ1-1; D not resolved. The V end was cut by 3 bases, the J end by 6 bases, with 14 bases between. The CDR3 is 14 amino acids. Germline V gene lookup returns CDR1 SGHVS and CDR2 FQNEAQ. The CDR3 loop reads CASSFGRSGPEAFF. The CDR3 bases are TGTGCCAGCAGCTTCGGCAGAAGCGGCCCTGAAGCTTTCTTT.

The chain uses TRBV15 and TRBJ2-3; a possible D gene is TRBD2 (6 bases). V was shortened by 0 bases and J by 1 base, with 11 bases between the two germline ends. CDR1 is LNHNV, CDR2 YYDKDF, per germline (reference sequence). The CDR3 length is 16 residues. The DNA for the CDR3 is TGTGCCACCAGCAGAGAAGCTAGCGAGGGCACAGATACGCAGTATTTT. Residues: CATSREASEGTDTQYF.

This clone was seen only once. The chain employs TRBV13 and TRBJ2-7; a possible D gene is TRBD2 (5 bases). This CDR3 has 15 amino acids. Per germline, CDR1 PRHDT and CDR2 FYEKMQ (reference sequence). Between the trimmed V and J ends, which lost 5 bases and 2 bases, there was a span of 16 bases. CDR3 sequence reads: CASSPTAGLTYEQYF. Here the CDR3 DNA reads TGTGCCAGCAGCCCGACCGCGGGTTTGACCTACGAGCAGTACTTC.

This CDR3 is CASSLWGAEGNTEAFF. CDR3 DNA sequence: TGTGCCAGCAGTTTATGGGGGGCCGAAGGGAACACTGAAGCTTTCTTT. J is TRBJ1-1 and V is TRBV28, with D possibly being TRBD1 (6 bases). V was cut by 0 bases and J by 1 base, with 12 bases left in between. This CDR3 has 16 amino acids. The germline gives CDR1 MDHEN, CDR2 SYDVKM.

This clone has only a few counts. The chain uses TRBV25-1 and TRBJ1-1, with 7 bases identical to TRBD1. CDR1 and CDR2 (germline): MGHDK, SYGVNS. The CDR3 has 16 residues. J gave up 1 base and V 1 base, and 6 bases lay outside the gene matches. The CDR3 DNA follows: TGTGCCAGCAGTGAATTCCCCAGGGGGACGAACACTGAAGCTTTCTTT. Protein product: CASSEFPRGTNTEAFF. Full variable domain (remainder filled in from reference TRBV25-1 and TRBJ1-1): EADIYQTPRYLVIGTGKKITLECSQTMGHDKMYWYQQDPGMELHLIHYSYGVNSTEKGDLSSESTVSRIRTEHFPLTLESARPSHTSQYLCASSEFPRGTNTEAFFGQGTRLTVV.

CDR3 sequence reads: CASSPGVGETQYF. Here the CDR3 DNA reads TGTGCCAGCAGCCCAGGGGTAGGAGAGACCCAGTACTTC. This chain joins TRBV7-2 and TRBJ2-5, with D perhaps matching TRBD1 (6 bases). V was pared by 5 bases and J by 4 bases, with 11 bases between. The CDR3 extends over 13 amino acids. The germline gives CDR1 SGHTA, CDR2 FQGNSA. Complete variable domain (other parts from reference TRBV7-2 and TRBJ2-5): GAGVSQSPSNKVTEKGKDVELRCDPISGHTALYWYRQSLGQGLEFLIYFQGNSAPDKSGLPSDRFSAERTGGSVSTLTIQRTQQEDSAVYLCASSPGVGETQYFGPGTRLLVL.

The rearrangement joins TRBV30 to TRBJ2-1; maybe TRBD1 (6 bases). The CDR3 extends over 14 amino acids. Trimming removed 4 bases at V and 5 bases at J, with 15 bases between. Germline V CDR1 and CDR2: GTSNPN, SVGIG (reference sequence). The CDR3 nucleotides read TGTGCCTGGAAGAGTTTGGGGGCCGACAATGAGCAGTTCTTC. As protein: CAWKSLGADNEQFF.

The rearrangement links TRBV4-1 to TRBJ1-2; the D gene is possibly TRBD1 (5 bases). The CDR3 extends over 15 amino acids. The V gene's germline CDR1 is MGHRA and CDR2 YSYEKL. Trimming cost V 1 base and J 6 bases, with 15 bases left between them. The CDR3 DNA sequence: TGCGCCAGCAGCCAAGTTCCCCCGGGGGTCCATGGCTACACCTTC. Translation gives CASSQVPPGVHGYTF.

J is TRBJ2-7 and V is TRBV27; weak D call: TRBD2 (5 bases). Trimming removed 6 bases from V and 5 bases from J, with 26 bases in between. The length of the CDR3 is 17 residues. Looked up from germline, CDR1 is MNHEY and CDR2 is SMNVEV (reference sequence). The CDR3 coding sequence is TGTGCCAGCAGACCCCGGGCGGGTAGAACTCTTTGGGACGAGCAGTACTTC. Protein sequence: CASRPRAGRTLWDEQYF.

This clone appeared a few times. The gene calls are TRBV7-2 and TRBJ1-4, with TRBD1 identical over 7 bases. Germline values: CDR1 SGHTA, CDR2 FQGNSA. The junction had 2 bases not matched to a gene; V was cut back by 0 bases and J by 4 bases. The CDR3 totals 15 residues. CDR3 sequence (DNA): TGTGCCAGCAGCTTAGCGGGACAGAGTAATGAAAAACTGTTTTTT. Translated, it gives CASSLAGQSNEKLFF.

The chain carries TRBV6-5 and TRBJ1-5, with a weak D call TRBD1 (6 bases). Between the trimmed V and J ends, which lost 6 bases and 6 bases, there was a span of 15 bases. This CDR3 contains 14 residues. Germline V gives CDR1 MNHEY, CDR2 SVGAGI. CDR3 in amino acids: CASSRDRLSQPQHF. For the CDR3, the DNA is TGTGCCAGCAGCCGAGACAGGTTGTCTCAGCCCCAGCATTTT.

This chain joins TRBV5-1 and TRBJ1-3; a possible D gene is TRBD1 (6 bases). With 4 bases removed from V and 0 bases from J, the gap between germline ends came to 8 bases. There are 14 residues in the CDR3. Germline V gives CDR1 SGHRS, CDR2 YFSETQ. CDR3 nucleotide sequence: TGCGCCAGCAGCCCGGACAGCTCTGGAAACACCATATATTTT. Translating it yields CASSPDSSGNTIYF.